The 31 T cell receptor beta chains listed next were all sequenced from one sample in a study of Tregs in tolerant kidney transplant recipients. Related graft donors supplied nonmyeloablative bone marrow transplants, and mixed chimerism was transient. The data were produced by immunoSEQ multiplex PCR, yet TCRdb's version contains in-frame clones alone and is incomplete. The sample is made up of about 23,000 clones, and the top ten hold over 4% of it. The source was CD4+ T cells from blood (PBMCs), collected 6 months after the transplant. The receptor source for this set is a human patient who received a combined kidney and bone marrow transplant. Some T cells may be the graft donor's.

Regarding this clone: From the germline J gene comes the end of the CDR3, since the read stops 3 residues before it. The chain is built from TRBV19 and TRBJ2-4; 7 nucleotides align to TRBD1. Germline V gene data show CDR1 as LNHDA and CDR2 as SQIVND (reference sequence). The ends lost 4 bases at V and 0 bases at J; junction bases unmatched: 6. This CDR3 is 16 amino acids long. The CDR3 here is CASSTGQSLAKNIQYF. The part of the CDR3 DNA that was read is TGTGCCAGTAGTACGGGACAGTCTTTAGCCAAAAACATT.

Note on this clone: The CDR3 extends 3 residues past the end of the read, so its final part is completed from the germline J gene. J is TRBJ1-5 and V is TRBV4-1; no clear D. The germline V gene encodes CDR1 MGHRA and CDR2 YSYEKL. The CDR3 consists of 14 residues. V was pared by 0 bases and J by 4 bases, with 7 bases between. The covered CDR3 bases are TGCGCCAGCAGCCAAGAGAAGGCTAATCAGCCC. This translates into CASSQEKANQP. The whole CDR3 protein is CASSQEKANQPQHF.

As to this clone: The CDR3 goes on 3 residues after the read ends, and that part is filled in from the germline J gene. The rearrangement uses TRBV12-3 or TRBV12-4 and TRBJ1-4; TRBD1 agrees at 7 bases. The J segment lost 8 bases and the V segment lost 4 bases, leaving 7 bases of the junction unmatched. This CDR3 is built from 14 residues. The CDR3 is CASSSGTVPEKLFF. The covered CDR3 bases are TGTGCCAGCAGTTCCGGGACAGTCCCCGAAAAA.

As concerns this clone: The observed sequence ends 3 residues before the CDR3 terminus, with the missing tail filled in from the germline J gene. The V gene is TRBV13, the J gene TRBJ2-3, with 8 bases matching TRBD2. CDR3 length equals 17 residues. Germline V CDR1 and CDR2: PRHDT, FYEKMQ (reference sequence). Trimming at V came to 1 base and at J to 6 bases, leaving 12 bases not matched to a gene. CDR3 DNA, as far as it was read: TGTGCCAGCAGCTTAGTCTCCCGGACTAGCTTAGAGGATACG. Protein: CASSLVSRTSLEDT. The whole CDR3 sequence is CASSLVSRTSLEDTQYF.

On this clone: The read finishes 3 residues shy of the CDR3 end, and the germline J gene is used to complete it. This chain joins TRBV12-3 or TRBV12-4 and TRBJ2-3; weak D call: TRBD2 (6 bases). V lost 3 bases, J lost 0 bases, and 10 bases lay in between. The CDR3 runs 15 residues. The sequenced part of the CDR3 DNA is TGTGCCAGCAGTTTCGCTAGCGCGAGCACAGATACG. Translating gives CASSFASASTDT. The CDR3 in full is CASSFASASTDTQYF.

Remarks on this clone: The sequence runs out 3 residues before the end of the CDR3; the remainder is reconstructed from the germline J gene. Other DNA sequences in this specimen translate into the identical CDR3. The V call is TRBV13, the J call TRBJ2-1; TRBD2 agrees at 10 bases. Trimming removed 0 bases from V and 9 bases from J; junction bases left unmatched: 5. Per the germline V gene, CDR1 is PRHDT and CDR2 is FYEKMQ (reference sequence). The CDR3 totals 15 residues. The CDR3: CASSLGLAGVGEQFF. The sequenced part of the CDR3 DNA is TGTGCCAGCAGCTTAGGGCTAGCGGGAGTCGGTGAG.

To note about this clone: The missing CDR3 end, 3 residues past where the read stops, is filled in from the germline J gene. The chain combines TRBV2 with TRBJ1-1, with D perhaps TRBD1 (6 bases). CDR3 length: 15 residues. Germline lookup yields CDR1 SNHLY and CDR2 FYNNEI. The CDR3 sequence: CASIPTSGGLETAFF. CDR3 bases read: TGTGCCAGCATCCCGACTAGCGGGGGGCTGGAGACC.

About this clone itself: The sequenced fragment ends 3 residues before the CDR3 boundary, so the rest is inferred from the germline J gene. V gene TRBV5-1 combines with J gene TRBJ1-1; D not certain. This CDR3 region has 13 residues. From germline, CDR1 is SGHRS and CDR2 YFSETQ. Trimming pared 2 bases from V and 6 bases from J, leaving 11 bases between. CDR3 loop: CASSFRRGSEAFF. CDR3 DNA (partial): TGCGCCAGCAGCTTCCGCCGGGGTTCTGAA. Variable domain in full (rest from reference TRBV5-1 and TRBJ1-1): KAGVTQTPRYLIKTRGQQVTLSCSPISGHRSVSWYQQTPGQGLQFLFEYFSETQRNKGNFPGRFSGRQFSNSRSEMNVSTLELGDSALYLCASSFRRGSEAFFGQGTRLTVV.

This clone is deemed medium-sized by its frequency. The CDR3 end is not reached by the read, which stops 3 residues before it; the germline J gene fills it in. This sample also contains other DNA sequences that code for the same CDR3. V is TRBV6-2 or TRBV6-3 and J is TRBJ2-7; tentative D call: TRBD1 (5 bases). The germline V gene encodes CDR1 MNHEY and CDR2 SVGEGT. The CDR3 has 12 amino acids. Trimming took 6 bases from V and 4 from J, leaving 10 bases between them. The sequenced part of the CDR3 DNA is TGTGCCAGCAGGCACCAGGGATACGAG. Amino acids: CASRHQGYE. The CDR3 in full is CASRHQGYEQYF.

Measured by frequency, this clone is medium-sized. The covered CDR3 bases are TGTGCCTGGGCCCCGGACAGGGTGAGGTCTGGGGCCAACGTC. Its translation is CAWAPDRVRSGANV. The full CDR3 protein is CAWAPDRVRSGANVLTF. The V call is TRBV30, the J call TRBJ2-6, with 8 bases that match TRBD1. The read comes to an end 3 residues before the CDR3 does, leaving the germline J gene to fill in the end. J was trimmed by 1 base and V by 5 bases; bases with no gene match: 10. The CDR3 is 17 amino acids. CDR1 GTSNPN and CDR2 SVGIG come from the germline V gene (reference sequence).

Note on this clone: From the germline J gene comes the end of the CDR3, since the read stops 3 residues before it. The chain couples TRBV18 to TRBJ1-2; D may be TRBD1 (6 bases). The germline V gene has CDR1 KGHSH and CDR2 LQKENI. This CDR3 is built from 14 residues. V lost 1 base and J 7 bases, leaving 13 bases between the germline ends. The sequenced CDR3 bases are TGTGCCAGCTCACCACTATGGGACACTCGTGGC. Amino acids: CASSPLWDTRG. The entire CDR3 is CASSPLWDTRGYTF.

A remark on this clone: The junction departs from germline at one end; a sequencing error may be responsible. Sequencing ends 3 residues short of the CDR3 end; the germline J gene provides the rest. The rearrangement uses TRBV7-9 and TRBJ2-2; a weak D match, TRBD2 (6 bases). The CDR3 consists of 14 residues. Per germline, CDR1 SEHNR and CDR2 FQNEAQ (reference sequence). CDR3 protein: CASSLGGNTGGLFF. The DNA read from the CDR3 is TGTGCCAGCAGCTTAGGAGGCAACACCGGGGGG.

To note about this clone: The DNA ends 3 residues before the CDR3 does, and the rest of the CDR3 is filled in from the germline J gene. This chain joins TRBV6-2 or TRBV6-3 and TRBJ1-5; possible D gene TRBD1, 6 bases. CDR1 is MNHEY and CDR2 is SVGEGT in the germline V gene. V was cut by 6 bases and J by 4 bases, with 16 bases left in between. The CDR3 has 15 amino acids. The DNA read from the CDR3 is TGTGCCAGCAGCCACCATGGGGGGGCTAATCAGCCC. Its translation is CASSHHGGANQP. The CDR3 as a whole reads CASSHHGGANQPQHF.

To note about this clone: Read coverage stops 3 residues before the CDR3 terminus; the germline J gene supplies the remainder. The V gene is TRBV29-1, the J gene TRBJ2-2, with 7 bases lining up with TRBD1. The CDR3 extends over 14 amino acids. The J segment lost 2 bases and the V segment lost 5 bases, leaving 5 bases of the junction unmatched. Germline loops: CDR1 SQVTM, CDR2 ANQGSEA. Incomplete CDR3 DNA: TGCAGCGTTAACAGGGGCCGAAACACCGGGGAG. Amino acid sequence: CSVNRGRNTGE. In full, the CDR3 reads CSVNRGRNTGELFF.

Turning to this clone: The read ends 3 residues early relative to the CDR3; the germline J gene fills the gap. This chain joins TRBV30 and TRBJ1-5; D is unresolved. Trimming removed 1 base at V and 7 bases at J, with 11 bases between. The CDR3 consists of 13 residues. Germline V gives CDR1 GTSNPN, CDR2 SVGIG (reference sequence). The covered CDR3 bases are TGTGCCTGGAGTGAAAAGGGTGCCCAGCCC. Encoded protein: CAWSEKGAQP. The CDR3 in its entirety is CAWSEKGAQPQHF.

The CDR3 DNA, read in part, is TGTGCCAGTAGGACAGGGGGCCGGGCAGATACG. It codes for CASRTGGRADT. The entire CDR3 protein is CASRTGGRADTQYF. This chain uses TRBV19 with TRBJ2-3; 10 nucleotides match TRBD1. The read ends 3 residues before the CDR3 terminus; that terminus is restored from the germline J gene. Looked up from germline, CDR1 is LNHDA and CDR2 is SQIVND (reference sequence). This CDR3 is 14 amino acids long. With 6 bases clipped from V and 4 bases from J, the junction kept 4 bases outside the gene matches.

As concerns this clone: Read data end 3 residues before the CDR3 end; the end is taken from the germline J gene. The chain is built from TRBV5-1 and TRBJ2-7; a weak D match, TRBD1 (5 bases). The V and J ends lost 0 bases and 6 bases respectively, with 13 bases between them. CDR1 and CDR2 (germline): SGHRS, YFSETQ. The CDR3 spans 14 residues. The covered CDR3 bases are TGCGCCAGCAGCTTGGCCCGGCGTGGGGCCGAG. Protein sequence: CASSLARRGAE. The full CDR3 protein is CASSLARRGAEQYF.

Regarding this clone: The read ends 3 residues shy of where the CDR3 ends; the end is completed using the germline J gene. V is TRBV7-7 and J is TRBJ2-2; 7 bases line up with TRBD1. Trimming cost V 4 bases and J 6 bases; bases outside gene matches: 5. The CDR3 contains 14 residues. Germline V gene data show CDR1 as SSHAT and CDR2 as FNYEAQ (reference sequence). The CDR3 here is CASSSGQFAGELFF. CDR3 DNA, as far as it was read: TGTGCCAGCAGCTCGGGACAGTTCGCCGGGGAG.

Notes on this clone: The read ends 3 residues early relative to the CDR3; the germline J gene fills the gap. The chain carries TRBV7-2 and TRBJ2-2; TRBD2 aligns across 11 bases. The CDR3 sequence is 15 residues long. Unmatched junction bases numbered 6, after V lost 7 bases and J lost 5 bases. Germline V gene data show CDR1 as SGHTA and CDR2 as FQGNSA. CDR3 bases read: TGTGCCAGCACCAAGACTAGCGGGGAAACCGGGGAG. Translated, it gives CASTKTSGETGE. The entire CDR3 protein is CASTKTSGETGELFF.

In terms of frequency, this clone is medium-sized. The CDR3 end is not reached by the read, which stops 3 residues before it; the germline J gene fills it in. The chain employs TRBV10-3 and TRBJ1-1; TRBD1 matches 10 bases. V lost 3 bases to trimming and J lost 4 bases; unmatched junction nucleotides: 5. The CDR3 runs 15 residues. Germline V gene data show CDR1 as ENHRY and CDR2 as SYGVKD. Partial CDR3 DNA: TGTGCCATCAGTGAACGGGACAGGGGATTCACTGAA. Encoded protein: CAISERDRGFTE. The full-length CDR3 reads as CAISERDRGFTEAFF.

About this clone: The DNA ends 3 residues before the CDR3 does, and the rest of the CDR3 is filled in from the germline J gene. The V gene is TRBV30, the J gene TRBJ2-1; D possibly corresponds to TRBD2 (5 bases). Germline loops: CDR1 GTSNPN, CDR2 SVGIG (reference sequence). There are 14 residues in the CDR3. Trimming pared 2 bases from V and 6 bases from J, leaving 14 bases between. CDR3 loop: CAWSPLTSFNEQFF. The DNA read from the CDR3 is TGTGCCTGGAGTCCCCTTACTAGTTTCAATGAG.

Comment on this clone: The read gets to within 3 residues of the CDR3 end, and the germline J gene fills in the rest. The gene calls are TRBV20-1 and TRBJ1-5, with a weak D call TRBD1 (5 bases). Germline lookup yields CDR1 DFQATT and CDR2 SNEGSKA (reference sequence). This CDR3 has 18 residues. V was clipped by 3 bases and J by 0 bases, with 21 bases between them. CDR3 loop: CSASIAGIWGYSNQPQHF. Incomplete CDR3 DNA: TGCAGTGCTAGTATAGCCGGGATCTGGGGCTATAGCAATCAGCCC.

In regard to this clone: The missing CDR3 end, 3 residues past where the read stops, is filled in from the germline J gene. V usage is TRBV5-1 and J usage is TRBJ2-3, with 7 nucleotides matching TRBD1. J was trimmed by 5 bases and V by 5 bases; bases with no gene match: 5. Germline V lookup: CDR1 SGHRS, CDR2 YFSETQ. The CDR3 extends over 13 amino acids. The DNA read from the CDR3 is TGCGCCAGCAGTGAGGGGGCTGAAGATACG. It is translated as CASSEGAEDT. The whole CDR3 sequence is CASSEGAEDTQYF.

Partial CDR3 DNA: TGTGCCAGCAGCTTCCGGACAGTCTCTGGGGCCAACGTC. This gives the protein CASSFRTVSGANV. The CDR3 reads in full as CASSFRTVSGANVLTF. This chain links TRBV5-4 with TRBJ2-6, with D possibly TRBD1 on 6 matching bases. The read halts 3 residues ahead of the CDR3 end, with the missing end drawn from the germline J gene. Germline CDR1 is SGHNT and CDR2 is YYREEE (reference sequence). Trimming cost V 2 bases and J 0 bases, with 9 bases left between them. The CDR3 spans 16 residues. The full variable domain, in which reference TRBV5-4 and TRBJ2-6 provide the parts outside the CDR3, is ETGVTQSPTHLIKTRGQQVTLRCSSQSGHNTVSWYQQALGQGPQFIFQYYREEENGRGNFPPRFSGLQFPNYSSELNVNALELDDSALYLCASSFRTVSGANVLTFGAGSRLTVL.

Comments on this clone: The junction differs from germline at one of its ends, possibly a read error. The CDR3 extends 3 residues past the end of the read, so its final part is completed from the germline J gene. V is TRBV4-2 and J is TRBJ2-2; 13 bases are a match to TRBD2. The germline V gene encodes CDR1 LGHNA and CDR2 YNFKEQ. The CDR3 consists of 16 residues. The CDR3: CASSQGTSGTSGELFF. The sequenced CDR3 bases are TGCGCCAGCAGCCAAGGGACTAGCGGGACTAGCGGGGAG.

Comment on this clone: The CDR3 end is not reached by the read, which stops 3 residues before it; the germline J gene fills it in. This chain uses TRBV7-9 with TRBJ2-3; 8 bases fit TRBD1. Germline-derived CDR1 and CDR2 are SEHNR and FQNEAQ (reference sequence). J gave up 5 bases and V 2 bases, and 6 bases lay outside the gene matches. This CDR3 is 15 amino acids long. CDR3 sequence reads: CASSLYQGAEDTQYF. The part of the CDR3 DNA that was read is TGTGCCAGCAGCTTATACCAGGGGGCGGAAGATACG. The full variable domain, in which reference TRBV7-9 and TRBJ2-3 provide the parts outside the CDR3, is DTGVSQNPRHKITKRGQNVTFRCDPISEHNRLYWYRQTLGQGPEFLTYFQNEAQLEKSRLLSDRFSAERPKGSFSTLEIQRTEQGDSAMYLCASSLYQGAEDTQYFGPGTRLTVL.

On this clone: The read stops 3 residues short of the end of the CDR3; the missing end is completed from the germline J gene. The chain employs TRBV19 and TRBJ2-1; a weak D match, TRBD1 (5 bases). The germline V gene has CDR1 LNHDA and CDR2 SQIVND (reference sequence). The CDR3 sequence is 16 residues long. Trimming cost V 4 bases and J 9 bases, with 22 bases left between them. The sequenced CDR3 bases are TGTGCCAGTAGTACCTCCACAGGCCGAGCCGCGGTTGAG. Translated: CASSTSTGRAAVE. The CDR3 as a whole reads CASSTSTGRAAVEQFF.

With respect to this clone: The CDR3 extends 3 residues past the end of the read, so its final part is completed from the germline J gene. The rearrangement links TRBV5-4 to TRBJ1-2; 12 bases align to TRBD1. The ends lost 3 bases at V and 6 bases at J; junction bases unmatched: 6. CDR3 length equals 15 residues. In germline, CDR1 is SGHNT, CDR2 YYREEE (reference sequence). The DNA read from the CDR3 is TGTGCCAGCAGCTCCCCGGGACAGGGGGCTAATGGC. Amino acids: CASSSPGQGANG. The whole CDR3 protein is CASSSPGQGANGYTF. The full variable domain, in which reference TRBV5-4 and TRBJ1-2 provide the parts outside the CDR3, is ETGVTQSPTHLIKTRGQQVTLRCSSQSGHNTVSWYQQALGQGPQFIFQYYREEENGRGNFPPRFSGLQFPNYSSELNVNALELDDSALYLCASSSPGQGANGYTFGSGTRLTVV.

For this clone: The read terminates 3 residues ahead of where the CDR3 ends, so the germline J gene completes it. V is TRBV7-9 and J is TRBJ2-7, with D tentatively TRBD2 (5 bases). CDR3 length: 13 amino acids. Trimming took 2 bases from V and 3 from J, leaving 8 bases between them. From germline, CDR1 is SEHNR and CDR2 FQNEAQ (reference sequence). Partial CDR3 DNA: TGTGCCAGCAGCTTACGGGGTGTCTACGAG. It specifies CASSLRGVYE. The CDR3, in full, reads CASSLRGVYEQYF.

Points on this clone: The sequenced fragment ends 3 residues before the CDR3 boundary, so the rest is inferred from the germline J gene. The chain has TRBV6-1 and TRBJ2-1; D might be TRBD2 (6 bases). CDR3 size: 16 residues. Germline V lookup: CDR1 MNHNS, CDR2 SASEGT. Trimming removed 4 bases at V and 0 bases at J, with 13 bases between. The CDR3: CASSGVSGFSYNEQFF. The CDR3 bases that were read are TGTGCCAGCAGTGGAGTAAGCGGGTTCTCCTACAATGAG.

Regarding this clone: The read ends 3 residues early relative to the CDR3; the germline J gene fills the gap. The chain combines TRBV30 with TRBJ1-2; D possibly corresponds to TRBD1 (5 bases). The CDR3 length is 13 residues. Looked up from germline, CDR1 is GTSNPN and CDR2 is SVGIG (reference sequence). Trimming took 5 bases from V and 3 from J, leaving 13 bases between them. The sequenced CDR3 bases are TGTGCCTGGGGCCTAGGACAAGACTATGGC. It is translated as CAWGLGQDYG. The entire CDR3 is CAWGLGQDYGYTF.